This T cell receptor (beta chain) was observed in a study of blood T cell repertoires in COVID-19. Across the whole study: The United States, Italy and Spain were the sources of the acute and convalescent COVID-19 samples.

Germline V gives CDR1 MDHEN, CDR2 SYDVKM. Trimming removed 7 bases at V and 1 base at J, with 19 bases between. The CDR3 has 16 residues. Authors' data handling: Amplified reference gene primers provided the basis for estimating nucleated cell counts. Data came from immunoSEQ multiplex PCR; TCRdb stores just in-frame clones and leaves some out. The DNA was the basis for D and trimming; V, J and clone size are from that table. The sample records 40,000 to 55,000 clones, 86% being singletons. Sequencing input: peripheral blood. The receptor was isolated from a human donor in a cohort sampled during active COVID-19. This rearrangement joins TRBV28 to TRBJ1-1; perhaps TRBD1 as D (6 bases). The CDR3 DNA sequence: TGTGCCAGCATCGAAAACAGGGTCCCAGGGAACACTGAAGCTTTCTTT. It encodes CASIENRVPGNTEAFF.